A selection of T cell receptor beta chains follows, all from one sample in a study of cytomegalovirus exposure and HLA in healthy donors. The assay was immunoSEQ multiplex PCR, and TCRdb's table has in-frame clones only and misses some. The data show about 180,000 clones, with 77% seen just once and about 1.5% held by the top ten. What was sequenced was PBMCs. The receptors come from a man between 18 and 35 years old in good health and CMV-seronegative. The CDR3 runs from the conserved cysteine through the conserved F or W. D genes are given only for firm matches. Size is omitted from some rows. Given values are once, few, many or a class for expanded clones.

CDR3 DNA: TGTGCCAGCAGTGAGGCGCAGGGGGTCGACGAGCAGTACTTC
CDR3 protein: CASSEAQGVDEQYF
V gene: TRBV2
J gene: TRBJ2-7
clone size: .
D gene: TRBD1

CDR3 DNA: TGTGCCAGCAGTTGGGCAGGCTACTCTGGAAACACCATATATTTT
CDR3 protein: CASSWAGYSGNTIYF
V gene: TRBV28
J gene: TRBJ1-3
clone size: .
D gene: .

CDR3 DNA: TGTGCCAGTAGCCAGTACCTCGACAGAGATCAGCCCCAGCATTTT
CDR3 protein: CASSQYLDRDQPQHF
V gene: TRBV19
J gene: TRBJ1-5
clone size: .
D gene: .

CDR3 DNA: TGCGCCAGCAGCCTCCGGACAGGTTATTCACCCCTCCACTTT
CDR3 protein: CASSLRTGYSPLHF
V gene: TRBV4-3
J gene: TRBJ1-6
clone size: .
D gene: TRBD1

CDR3 DNA: TGTGCCTCCTCCCGGGGGGGAAAGACCCAGTACTTC
CDR3 protein: CASSRGGKTQYF
V gene: TRBV30
J gene: TRBJ2-5
clone size: once
D gene: TRBD2

CDR3 DNA: TGTGCCAGCACCAAGCGGGGGGGCTACAATGAGCAGTTCTTC
CDR3 protein: CASTKRGGYNEQFF
V gene: TRBV6-5
J gene: TRBJ2-1
clone size: .
D gene: TRBD2

CDR3 DNA: TGTGCCAGCAGCCGACAACCATACGAGCAGTACTTC
CDR3 protein: CASSRQPYEQYF
V gene: TRBV5-4
J gene: TRBJ2-7
clone size: .
D gene: .

CDR3 DNA: TGTGCCTGGAGTGTGTCTCTAGCGGGAGGAACCTACAATGAGCAGTTCTTC
CDR3 protein: CAWSVSLAGGTYNEQFF
V gene: TRBV30
J gene: TRBJ2-1
clone size: few
D gene: TRBD2

CDR3 DNA: TGTGCCAGCAGCCGGGACAGGGGGGAGACCCAGTACTTC
CDR3 protein: CASSRDRGETQYF
V gene: TRBV2
J gene: TRBJ2-5
clone size: .
D gene: TRBD1

CDR3 DNA: TGTGCCAGCAGTTTAGAGCGGGATACAGAAGCTTTCTTT
CDR3 protein: CASSLERDTEAFF
V gene: TRBV27
J gene: TRBJ1-1
clone size: .
D gene: .

CDR3 DNA: TGTGCCAGCAGCTTGGCCTCAGGAGGGTTAAACACCATATATTTT
CDR3 protein: CASSLASGGLNTIYF
V gene: TRBV5-4
J gene: TRBJ1-3
clone size: .
D gene: .

CDR3 DNA: TGTGCCAGCAGACGGGGAACTAATGAAAAACTGTTTTTT
CDR3 protein: CASRRGTNEKLFF
V gene: TRBV2
J gene: TRBJ1-4
clone size: .
D gene: .

CDR3 DNA: TGTGCCAGCAGCCCGCGACAGGGCCAAAACATTCAGTACTTC
CDR3 protein: CASSPRQGQNIQYF
V gene: TRBV7-9
J gene: TRBJ2-4
clone size: .
D gene: TRBD1

CDR3 DNA: TGTGCCAGCAGTGAATCTCTAGCGGACAATGAGCAGTTCTTC
CDR3 protein: CASSESLADNEQFF
V gene: TRBV2
J gene: TRBJ2-1
clone size: .
D gene: TRBD2

CDR3 DNA: TGTGCCAGCAGCTTGGAGGCAGGGGCGAGATATGGCTACACCTTC
CDR3 protein: CASSLEAGARYGYTF
V gene: TRBV5-4
J gene: TRBJ1-2
clone size: .
D gene: .

CDR3 DNA: TGCAGCGCCGGGGGGGGGACGGAGACCCAGTACTTC
CDR3 protein: CSAGGGTETQYF
V gene: TRBV29-1
J gene: TRBJ2-5
clone size: .
D gene: TRBD2

CDR3 DNA: TGTGCCAGCAGTGAAGTGGTGAGGGTAGCTGAAGCTTTCTTT
CDR3 protein: CASSEVVRVAEAFF
V gene: TRBV6-1
J gene: TRBJ1-1
clone size: .
D gene: .

CDR3 DNA: TGTGCCAGCAGCTTGGCAGGTTTGTCCTACGAGCAGTACTTC
CDR3 protein: CASSLAGLSYEQYF
V gene: TRBV5-6
J gene: TRBJ2-7
clone size: .
D gene: .

CDR3 DNA: TGTGCCAGCAGCTTTTGGCTAGCGGCCCACAATGAGCAGTTCTTC
CDR3 protein: CASSFWLAAHNEQFF
V gene: TRBV5-5
J gene: TRBJ2-1
clone size: .
D gene: TRBD2

CDR3 DNA: TGTGCCAGCAGTTACTCGTCAGAGCCCCAGCATTTT
CDR3 protein: CASSYSSEPQHF
V gene: TRBV6-6
J gene: TRBJ1-5
clone size: few
D gene: .

CDR3 DNA: TGTGCCAGCAGCTTAGATCCCAGCGGGAGAACCACAGATACGCAGTATTTT
CDR3 protein: CASSLDPSGRTTDTQYF
V gene: TRBV11-2
J gene: TRBJ2-3
clone size: .
D gene: TRBD2

CDR3 DNA: TGTGCCAGCAGTGCCGACAGGGTCTCCGGTTCTGGGGCCAACGTCCTGACTTTC
CDR3 protein: CASSADRVSGSGANVLTF
V gene: TRBV2
J gene: TRBJ2-6
clone size: few
D gene: TRBD1

CDR3 DNA: TGTGCCAGCAACATAGGGGGCGGCGGGGAGCTGTTTTTT
CDR3 protein: CASNIGGGGELFF
V gene: TRBV27
J gene: TRBJ2-2
clone size: .
D gene: TRBD1

CDR3 DNA: TGCGCCAGCAGTCAATTAGAGGAAAAACTGTTTTTT
CDR3 protein: CASSQLEEKLFF
V gene: TRBV23-1
J gene: TRBJ1-4
clone size: .
D gene: .

CDR3 DNA: TGTGCCAGCAGTCCGAGGACAGGCACAGATGAGCAGTTCTTC
CDR3 protein: CASSPRTGTDEQFF
V gene: TRBV11-2
J gene: TRBJ2-1
clone size: .
D gene: TRBD1

CDR3 DNA: TGTGCCAGCAGTGTCACTAGCGGGGGGAATGAGCAGTTCTTC
CDR3 protein: CASSVTSGGNEQFF
V gene: TRBV6-4
J gene: TRBJ2-1
clone size: .
D gene: TRBD2

CDR3 DNA: TGTGCCAGCTCACCCCGTAGCGGGAGTTTCTACGAGCAGTACTTC
CDR3 protein: CASSPRSGSFYEQYF
V gene: TRBV18
J gene: TRBJ2-7
clone size: few
D gene: TRBD2

CDR3 DNA: TGTGCCAGTAGTGAGTCCGGGACTAGCGGGACCTACGAGCAGTACTTC
CDR3 protein: CASSESGTSGTYEQYF
V gene: TRBV19
J gene: TRBJ2-7
clone size: .
D gene: TRBD2

CDR3 DNA: TGTGCCAGCAGTTCTGCAGGGGGCAACTATGGCTACACCTTC
CDR3 protein: CASSSAGGNYGYTF
V gene: TRBV27
J gene: TRBJ1-2
clone size: .
D gene: TRBD1

CDR3 DNA: TGCGCCAGCAGCCAATCCCGGACTTATCAGAACACTGAAGCTTTCTTT
CDR3 protein: CASSQSRTYQNTEAFF
V gene: TRBV4-3
J gene: TRBJ1-1
clone size: .
D gene: .

CDR3 DNA: TGTGCCAGTAGGAGGGGGCCAGCGGATCAGCCCCAGCATTTT
CDR3 protein: CASRRGPADQPQHF
V gene: TRBV19
J gene: TRBJ1-5
clone size: .
D gene: TRBD1

CDR3 DNA: TGTGCCAGCAAGGACAGCAAGAACACTGAAGCTTTCTTT
CDR3 protein: CASKDSKNTEAFF
V gene: TRBV6-6
J gene: TRBJ1-1
clone size: .
D gene: .

CDR3 DNA: TGTGCCAGCAGCCCGGGACAGGGGGCTTACTATGGCTACACCTTC
CDR3 protein: CASSPGQGAYYGYTF
V gene: TRBV7-9
J gene: TRBJ1-2
clone size: .
D gene: TRBD1

CDR3 DNA: TGTGCCAGCAGTTACAACGAAGGGGGCAATGAGCAGTTCTTC
CDR3 protein: CASSYNEGGNEQFF
V gene: TRBV6-6
J gene: TRBJ2-1
clone size: .
D gene: .

CDR3 DNA: TGTGCCAGCAGTTCGGACAAAACAGGGGGCTGGGGCACAGATACGCAGTATTTT
CDR3 protein: CASSSDKTGGWGTDTQYF
V gene: TRBV27
J gene: TRBJ2-3
clone size: .
D gene: TRBD1

CDR3 DNA: TGTGCCAGTAGTATATCTGGGGCGGTTGAAGCTTTCTTT
CDR3 protein: CASSISGAVEAFF
V gene: TRBV19
J gene: TRBJ1-1
clone size: once
D gene: .

CDR3 DNA: TGTGCCAGCAGCGTAGATCCCTTCACTAATGAAAAACTGTTTTTT
CDR3 protein: CASSVDPFTNEKLFF
V gene: TRBV9
J gene: TRBJ1-4
clone size: .
D gene: .

CDR3 DNA: TGTGCCAGCAGTCGACCGGGACAGACCTACGAGCAGTACTTC
CDR3 protein: CASSRPGQTYEQYF
V gene: TRBV28
J gene: TRBJ2-7
clone size: .
D gene: TRBD1

CDR3 DNA: TGTGCCAGCAGCCCGAGGGCCCCAAACACTGAAGCTTTCTTT
CDR3 protein: CASSPRAPNTEAFF
V gene: TRBV11-3
J gene: TRBJ1-1
clone size: many
D gene: .

CDR3 DNA: TGCGCCAGCAGCCAAGAAGCCTCCAGCGGGGGTGCTAATGAGCAGTTCTTC
CDR3 protein: CASSQEASSGGANEQFF
V gene: TRBV4-1
J gene: TRBJ2-1
clone size: .
D gene: TRBD2

CDR3 DNA: TGTGCCAGTACAGGACAGGGTAACGAGCAGTACTTC
CDR3 protein: CASTGQGNEQYF
V gene: TRBV19
J gene: TRBJ2-7
clone size: .
D gene: TRBD1

CDR3 DNA: TGCAGCGGAACGGGACAGGGAACAGATACGCAGTATTTT
CDR3 protein: CSGTGQGTDTQYF
V gene: TRBV29-1
J gene: TRBJ2-3
clone size: .
D gene: TRBD1

CDR3 DNA: TGTGCCAGCAGCTTGGCAGGGTCCGGGACAGAAAAAGAGACCCAGTACTTC
CDR3 protein: CASSLAGSGTEKETQYF
V gene: TRBV5-4
J gene: TRBJ2-5
clone size: .
D gene: TRBD1

CDR3 DNA: TGCGCCAGCAGCCGGACAGGCGGGACTGAAGCTTTCTTT
CDR3 protein: CASSRTGGTEAFF
V gene: TRBV4-1
J gene: TRBJ1-1
clone size: .
D gene: TRBD1

CDR3 DNA: TGTGCCAGCGCTCCCGGGGAAGCTAACGACGAGACCCAGTACTTC
CDR3 protein: CASAPGEANDETQYF
V gene: TRBV9
J gene: TRBJ2-5
clone size: .
D gene: .